These 12 T cell receptor beta chains were sequenced from one sample in a study of cytomegalovirus exposure and HLA in healthy donors. The table came from immunoSEQ multiplex PCR; TCRdb's copy has only in-frame clones and leaves some out. The data hold about 360,000 clones, with 80% to 90% observed a single time. The sequencing sample was made of PBMCs. Receptor source: a young woman in good health and CMV-seronegative.

This CDR3 is CASSQGPGSAYEQYF. The CDR3 DNA reads TGCGCCAGCAGCCAAGGCCCGGGGTCAGCCTACGAGCAGTACTTC. V gene TRBV4-1 combines with J gene TRBJ2-7; perhaps TRBD2 as D (5 bases). V was trimmed by 1 base and J by 2 bases, leaving 12 bases between them. This CDR3 has 15 residues. Germline V lookup: CDR1 MGHRA, CDR2 YSYEKL.

The chain combines TRBV5-6 with TRBJ2-5, with TRBD2 as a possible D gene (5 bases). V was shortened by 0 bases and J by 5 bases, with 8 bases between the two germline ends. This CDR3 is 13 amino acids long. Germline assignment: CDR1 SGHDT and CDR2 YYEEEE. CDR3 amino acids: CASSLAGSETQYF. For the CDR3, the DNA is TGTGCCAGCAGCTTGGCGGGGTCTGAGACCCAGTACTTC.

V usage is TRBV27 and J usage is TRBJ1-5, with 8 bases aligning to TRBD1. The ends lost 0 bases at V and 5 bases at J; junction bases unmatched: 0. This CDR3 is 14 amino acids long. Per the germline V gene, CDR1 is MNHEY and CDR2 is SMNVEV (reference sequence). CDR3 region: CASSLSQGDQPQHF. CDR3 bases: TGTGCCAGCAGTTTATCACAGGGGGATCAGCCCCAGCATTTT.

The chain uses TRBV5-4 and TRBJ1-5, with TRBD1 matching over 8 bases. The CDR3 sequence is 15 residues long. Germline loops: CDR1 SGHNT, CDR2 YYREEE (reference sequence). The junction had 4 bases not matched to a gene; V was cut back by 3 bases and J by 2 bases. CDR3 protein: CASSSTGAGNQPQHF. The CDR3, as DNA: TGTGCCAGCAGCTCGACAGGGGCTGGCAATCAGCCCCAGCATTTT. Full variable domain (outside the CDR3, taken from reference TRBV5-4 and TRBJ1-5): ETGVTQSPTHLIKTRGQQVTLRCSSQSGHNTVSWYQQALGQGPQFIFQYYREEENGRGNFPPRFSGLQFPNYSSELNVNALELDDSALYLCASSSTGAGNQPQHFGDGTRLSIL.

This rearrangement joins TRBV27 to TRBJ1-5; D is perhaps TRBD1 (6 bases). V was pared by 6 bases and J by 5 bases, with 17 bases between. The CDR3 covers 15 residues. From germline, CDR1 is MNHEY and CDR2 SMNVEV (reference sequence). The DNA of the CDR3 is TGTGCCAGCAGCCCCACCCCAGGGGCTTATCAGCCCCAGCATTTT. This gives the protein CASSPTPGAYQPQHF.

V gene TRBV5-1 combines with J gene TRBJ2-7; 9 bases match TRBD1. In germline, CDR1 is SGHRS, CDR2 YFSETQ. This CDR3 is built from 14 residues. With 2 bases clipped from V and 1 base from J, the junction kept 1 base outside the gene matches. CDR3 residues: CASSLQGASYEQYF. CDR3 bases: TGCGCCAGCAGCTTACAGGGGGCGTCCTACGAGCAGTACTTC.

CDR3 in DNA: TGTGCCAGCACGGCCGCCGAATCAGGAATCTCTGGAAACACCATATATTTT. Translation: CASTAAESGISGNTIYF. The chain employs TRBV2 and TRBJ1-3; no clear D gene. Per germline, CDR1 SNHLY and CDR2 FYNNEI. The CDR3 has 17 amino acids. V dropped 7 bases and J dropped 0 bases, with 19 bases sitting between them.

The gene calls are TRBV2 and TRBJ2-2; the match to TRBD2 covers 14 bases. The CDR3 length is 17 residues. Germline V gives CDR1 SNHLY, CDR2 FYNNEI. After removal of 3 bases from V and 2 bases from J, the junction contained 2 bases not matched to a gene. The DNA of the CDR3 is TGTGCCAGCAGTGAGACTAGCGGGGGGGTAAACACCGGGGAGCTGTTTTTT. It is translated as CASSETSGGVNTGELFF.

J is TRBJ2-4 and V is TRBV27; no clear D gene. V lost 4 bases and J lost 7, with 14 bases in between. Germline V gives CDR1 MNHEY, CDR2 SMNVEV (reference sequence). The CDR3 covers 14 residues. CDR3 sequence: CASSSLVERNIQYF. DNA for the CDR3: TGTGCCAGCAGTTCCCTCGTGGAGAGGAACATTCAGTACTTC.

The CDR3 coding sequence is TGTGCCACCGAAACAGGGGGCAATCAGCCCCAGCATTTT. As protein: CATETGGNQPQHF. The chain joins TRBV6-1 to TRBJ1-5, with TRBD1 matching 7 bases. J gave up 2 bases and V 10 bases, and 5 bases lay outside the gene matches. CDR1 and CDR2 (germline): MNHNS, SASEGT. CDR3 length equals 13 residues.

This clone was observed a few times. The chain has TRBV27 and TRBJ1-6; tentatively, D is TRBD1 (6 bases). The CDR3 sequence is 16 residues long. Trimming took 5 bases from V and 9 from J, leaving 20 bases between them. Looked up from germline, CDR1 is MNHEY and CDR2 is SMNVEV (reference sequence). The CDR3 reads CASSPPPPGGRSPLHF. For the CDR3, the DNA is TGTGCCAGCAGTCCGCCCCCCCCGGGGGGCCGTTCACCCCTCCACTTT.

V and J are TRBV25-1 and TRBJ2-7; no reliable D call. V was cut by 10 bases and J by 2 bases, with 12 bases left in between. Germline CDR1 MGHDK, CDR2 SYGVNS. This CDR3 has 12 amino acids. The DNA of the CDR3 is TGTGCCACCGGGTTTTCCGCCTACGAGCAGTACTTC. Translation: CATGFSAYEQYF.